What follows are 29 T cell receptor beta chains derived from one specimen sequenced in a study of T cells in Graves' hyperthyroidism and ophthalmopathy. TCR beta CDR3 region amplification was performed from RNA transcripts. The HTBI primer set served for first-round RT-PCR of the TCR CDR3. TCRdb used MiXCR to reprocess the multiplex PCR reads, holding one entry per CDR3 protein. The table has 330,000 or so distinct CDR3 sequences, less than 20% seen once; the top ten hold about 14%. The sequencing input was blood. The receptors were sampled from a woman aged 40 to 50 with Graves' ophthalmopathy.

At least ten counts were recorded for this clonotype. This chain uses TRBV20-1 with TRBJ1-5; 8 bases line up with TRBD1. The V and J ends lost 5 bases and 3 bases, in that order; junction bases with no gene match: 3. The CDR3 loop spans 13 amino acids. CDR1 and CDR2 from the germline V gene are DFQATT and SNEGSKA (reference sequence). In DNA, the CDR3 is TGCAGTGCTGGGACAGGAATCAATCAGCCCCAGCATTTT. This encodes CSAGTGINQPQHF.

This clonotype was observed many times. The chain has TRBV20-1 and TRBJ1-1, with 7 bases lining up with TRBD1. CDR3 length equals 13 residues. V dropped 7 bases and J dropped 1; count of bases not matched to a gene: 6. Germline CDR1 and CDR2: DFQATT and SNEGSKA (reference sequence). The CDR3 DNA follows: TGCAGTGTTTCTAGGGGGCAGAACACTGAAGCTTTCTTT. Translating it yields CSVSRGQNTEAFF.

This clonotype was recorded at least ten times. The chain recombines TRBV5-1 with TRBJ2-7; TRBD2 matches at 7 bases. V dropped 0 bases and J dropped 0; count of bases not matched to a gene: 3. This CDR3 spans 15 amino acids. The V gene's germline CDR1 is SGHRS and CDR2 YFSETQ. CDR3 coding DNA: TGCGCCAGCAGCTTGGCTTGGGGGGGCTCCTACGAGCAGTACTTC. It codes for CASSLAWGGSYEQYF.

This clonotype was picked up many times. The rearrangement uses TRBV28 and TRBJ2-4; perhaps TRBD1 as D (6 bases). V was clipped by 4 bases and J by 0 bases, with 25 bases between them. The CDR3 spans 20 residues. Germline CDR1 and CDR2: MDHEN and SYDVKM. The CDR3 DNA sequence: TGTGCCAGCAGTTGGAGGAGACCAGGGGCGGAAAGGGTAGCCAAAAACATTCAGTACTTC. It yields the protein CASSWRRPGAERVAKNIQYF. Full variable domain (missing parts from reference TRBV28 and TRBJ2-4): DVKVTQSSRYLVKRTGEKVFLECVQDMDHENMFWYRQDPGLGLRLIYFSYDVKMKEKGDIPEGYSVSREKKERFSLILESASTNQTSMYLCASSWRRPGAERVAKNIQYFGAGTRLSVL.

This clonotype was picked up many times. The chain couples TRBV12-3 or TRBV12-4 to TRBJ2-2; TRBD2 matches at 14 bases. Losses at the gene ends were 4 bases for V and 7 bases for J; bases not matched to a gene: 5. This CDR3 region has 16 residues. The CDR3 here is CASSWGLAGVDGELFF. In DNA form, the CDR3 reads TGTGCCAGCAGTTGGGGACTAGCGGGAGTGGACGGGGAGCTGTTTTTT.

There are a few counts of this clonotype. The chain uses TRBV12-3 or TRBV12-4 and TRBJ2-7, with 10 positions matching TRBD2. The CDR3 has 14 residues. V was clipped by 6 bases and J by 6 bases; unmatched bases: 8. The DNA for the CDR3 is TGTGCCAGCAGCTACAGCGGGAGGGCGTCCGAGCAGTACTTC. It yields the protein CASSYSGRASEQYF.

This clonotype showed up many times. This sequence joins TRBV12-3 or TRBV12-4 and TRBJ2-5; D perhaps matches TRBD2 (6 bases). This CDR3 contains 14 residues. Trimming shortened V by 6 bases and J by 4 bases, and 15 bases separated the two germline ends. The CDR3 DNA reads TGTGCCAGCAGACAGTCTAGCGCCACAGAGACCCAGTACTTC. Amino acids: CASRQSSATETQYF.

There are many counts of this clonotype. The V and J genes are TRBV25-1 and TRBJ1-2, with D uncertain. The CDR3 has 11 amino acids. Looked up from germline, CDR1 is MGHDK and CDR2 is SYGVNS. CDR3: CADEIGYGYTF. CDR3 DNA sequence: TGTGCGGACGAAATCGGCTATGGCTACACCTTC.

This clonotype was observed many times. This rearrangement joins TRBV20-1 to TRBJ2-5; perhaps TRBD2 as D (5 bases). This CDR3 comprises 12 residues. Germline V CDR1 and CDR2: DFQATT, SNEGSKA (reference sequence). V was trimmed by 6 bases and J by 7 bases, leaving 15 bases between them. For the CDR3, the DNA is TGCAGTGCAGGTCTAGCCGGGTCGACCCAGTACTTC. As protein: CSAGLAGSTQYF.

There are many counts of this clonotype. In nucleotides, the CDR3 is TGTGCCTGGAGTGTATCGGGAGAAGGAGCCAAAAACATTCAGTACTTC. It codes for CAWSVSGEGAKNIQYF. The chain carries TRBV30 and TRBJ2-4; possibly TRBD2 for D (6 bases). V lost 0 bases to trimming and J lost 0 bases, with 12 bases between them. Germline CDR1 reads GTSNPN; CDR2 reads SVGIG (reference sequence). This CDR3 has 16 residues.

This clonotype was seen many times. The rearrangement uses TRBV6-5 and TRBJ1-2, with 7 bases identical to TRBD1. The CDR3 covers 17 residues. The V gene end was trimmed by 3 bases and the J gene end by 8 bases; junction bases not matched to a gene: 18. Germline V gene lookup returns CDR1 MNHEY and CDR2 SVGAGI. The CDR3 reads CASSYGGQRPRVSGYTF. CDR3 nucleotides: TGTGCCAGCAGTTATGGGGGACAGAGGCCACGGGTGAGCGGCTACACCTTC.

This clonotype occurred many times. The CDR3 DNA follows: TGTGCCACCAGCAGAGGGGGAGGTGGTTGGCCCCAGCATTTT. Translation: CATSRGGGGWPQHF. The chain combines TRBV15 with TRBJ1-5; D not certain. This CDR3 has 14 residues. Germline V lookup: CDR1 LNHNV, CDR2 YYDKDF (reference sequence). Deletions cut 1 base from V and 9 bases from J, with 13 bases between. The whole variable domain, remainder taken from reference TRBV15 and TRBJ1-5, is DAMVIQNPRYQVTQFGKPVTLSCSQTLNHNVMYWYQQKSSQAPKLLFHYYDKDFNNEADTPDNFQSRRPNTSFCFLDIRSPGLGDTAMYLCATSRGGGGWPQHFGDGTRLSIL.

The rearrangement joins TRBV6-2 or TRBV6-3 to TRBJ2-7, with 9 bases that match TRBD2. The CDR3 runs to 16 residues. CDR1 and CDR2 from the germline V gene are MNHEY and SVGEGT. Germline trimming cut 2 bases from V and 6 bases from J; bases unmatched to any gene: 11. Written as DNA, the CDR3 is TGTGCCAGCAGTTACGGTGTGATAGCGGGAGTAGTCGAGCAGTACTTC. Translated: CASSYGVIAGVVEQYF.

This clonotype has ten or more counts. The chain links TRBV30 to TRBJ1-6, with 9 bases identical to TRBD1. The CDR3 consists of 14 residues. Germline-derived CDR1 and CDR2 are GTSNPN and SVGIG (reference sequence). The trim removed 3 bases at V and 8 bases at J, leaving 5 bases unmatched. CDR3 sequence (DNA): TGTGCCTGGAGGAGGACAGGGGATGATTCACCCCTCCACTTT. It translates to CAWRRTGDDSPLHF.

The chain recombines TRBV20-1 with TRBJ2-2; a weak D match, TRBD1 (5 bases). V gave up 0 bases and J gave up 0 bases, with 5 bases separating them. The germline V gene has CDR1 DFQATT and CDR2 SNEGSKA (reference sequence). The CDR3 loop spans 14 amino acids. CDR3 residues: CSAREGANTGELFF. The CDR3 region has the DNA TGCAGTGCTAGAGAAGGGGCGAACACCGGGGAGCTGTTTTTT.

The sample holds many counts of this clonotype. The genes are TRBV7-8 and TRBJ2-2, with 9 bases fitting TRBD2. Germline V gives CDR1 SGHVS, CDR2 FQNEAQ. V lost 5 bases and J lost 4; bases outside the gene matches: 17. The CDR3 is 19 amino acids. CDR3 amino acids: CASSHMAGGRAHATGELFF. Written as DNA, the CDR3 is TGTGCCAGCAGCCATATGGCCGGCGGGAGGGCCCATGCCACCGGGGAGCTGTTTTTT.

This chain uses TRBV6-1 with TRBJ2-7; D unclear. Per germline, CDR1 MNHNS and CDR2 SASEGT. Trimming stripped 2 bases from V and 0 bases from J, with 14 bases between. The CDR3 extends over 16 amino acids. DNA of the CDR3: TGTGCCAGCAGTGAAATGTTCTTGGGCAGCTCCTACGAGCAGTACTTC. Encoded protein: CASSEMFLGSSYEQYF.

This clonotype was seen ten or more times. V is TRBV28 and J is TRBJ1-2; D ambiguous. CDR3 size: 13 residues. V lost 3 bases, J lost 8 bases, and 13 bases lay in between. Looked up from germline, CDR1 is MDHEN and CDR2 is SYDVKM. CDR3 region: CASSFQQRAGYTF. CDR3 sequence (DNA): TGTGCCAGCAGTTTCCAACAGCGCGCCGGCTACACCTTC.

This clonotype came up a few times. The rearrangement joins TRBV19 to TRBJ2-7; 8 bases line up with TRBD1. V shed 6 bases and J 5 bases; nucleotides not matched to a gene: 12. Germline CDR1 is LNHDA and CDR2 is SQIVND (reference sequence). This CDR3 is 15 amino acids long. The CDR3 reads CASSNRGIGGDEQYF. Written as DNA, the CDR3 is TGTGCCAGTAGCAACAGGGGGATAGGGGGCGACGAGCAGTACTTC.

In its sample, this clonotype was seen many times. The chain employs TRBV27 and TRBJ1-1; D is undetermined. CDR1 and CDR2 from the germline V gene are MNHEY and SMNVEV (reference sequence). V gave up 3 bases and J gave up 6 bases, with 11 bases separating them. This CDR3 spans 13 amino acids. The CDR3 reads CASSFVGDPEAFF. CDR3 nucleotides: TGTGCCAGCAGTTTCGTTGGAGATCCTGAAGCTTTCTTT.

This clonotype has ten or more counts. The gene calls are TRBV30 and TRBJ1-1; 7 bases match TRBD1. J lost 0 bases, V lost 4 bases, and 11 bases had no gene match. CDR1 is GTSNPN, CDR2 SVGIG, per germline (reference sequence). The CDR3 sequence is 16 residues long. CDR3 DNA sequence: TGTGCCTGGACTCGGACAGGACCTATCATGAACACTGAAGCTTTCTTT. It codes for CAWTRTGPIMNTEAFF.

Ten or more counts support this clonotype. The gene calls are TRBV10-3 and TRBJ1-5; tentatively, D is TRBD1 (6 bases). CDR1 and CDR2 (germline): ENHRY, SYGVKD. This CDR3 has 14 amino acids. Trimming removed 3 bases at V and 5 bases at J, with 11 bases between. In nucleotides, the CDR3 is TGTGCCATCAGTGAAGGGACAAATTATCAGCCCCAGCATTTT. Amino acids: CAISEGTNYQPQHF.

The chain couples TRBV7-3 to TRBJ2-7; D is possibly TRBD2 (6 bases). The germline gives CDR1 SGHTA, CDR2 FQGTGA. CDR3 size: 12 residues. Trimming removed 3 bases at V and 7 bases at J, with 10 bases between. The CDR3 nucleotides read TGTGCCAGCAGCTTTGGGGGGAGTGAGCAGTACTTC. This gives the protein CASSFGGSEQYF.

This clonotype was found many times. The CDR3 here is CASSPPWRYEQYF. In DNA form, the CDR3 reads TGTGCCAGCAGTCCCCCGTGGCGGTACGAGCAGTACTTC. The V call is TRBV28, the J call TRBJ2-7; no firm D call. The V gene lost 5 bases and the J gene lost 4 bases, with 12 bases spanning the gap. Germline values: CDR1 MDHEN, CDR2 SYDVKM. The CDR3 has 13 residues.

Many counts were recorded for this clonotype. An end of the junction differs from the germline gene, which may be a read error. V is TRBV28 and J is TRBJ1-5; D uncertain. The CDR3 is 15 amino acids. The germline CDR1 and CDR2 sequences are MDHEN and SYDVKM. CDR3: CPSRFRAGSNQPQHF. In DNA form, the CDR3 reads TGTCCCAGCAGATTCAGAGCGGGTAGCAATCAGCCCCAGCATTTT.

Comments on this clonotype: A much larger clone differs from this one at a single base, so this may be a read error. The chain combines TRBV20-1 with TRBJ2-5; no firm D call. Trimming stripped 0 bases from V and 4 bases from J, with 21 bases between. This CDR3 comprises 17 residues. Germline V CDR1 and CDR2: DFQATT, SNEGSKA (reference sequence). The CDR3 sequence: CSARDQSRLRMGETQYF. The CDR3 coding sequence is TGCAGTGCTAGAGACCAGTCTAGGTTGAGAATGGGAGAGACCCAGTACTTC.

This clonotype was observed at least ten times. At one of its ends the junction is not consistent with the germline gene, which may arise from a read error. The V gene is TRBV6-5, the J gene TRBJ1-2; D call uncertain. This CDR3 contains 15 residues. In germline, CDR1 is MNHEY, CDR2 SVGAGI. Written as DNA, the CDR3 is TGTGCCAGCACTTTTACATTCGGGTCTAACTATGACTACACCTTC. This codes for CASTFTFGSNYDYTF.

The table lists this clonotype with many counts. This chain joins TRBV9 and TRBJ1-1; D not certain. This CDR3 is built from 14 residues. Per the germline V gene, CDR1 is SGDLS and CDR2 is YYNGEE. V was clipped by 0 bases and J by 0 bases, with 6 bases between them. DNA of the CDR3: TGTGCCAGCAGCGTAGAGGTAATGAACACTGAAGCTTTCTTT. This encodes CASSVEVMNTEAFF.

The chain has TRBV6-5 and TRBJ2-2, with D perhaps matching TRBD2 (6 bases). This CDR3 contains 17 residues. The V end lost 4 bases, the J end lost 7 bases, and 22 bases lay between the germline ends. CDR1 is MNHEY, CDR2 SVGAGI, per germline. This CDR3 reads CASSFPPRVGGFGELFF. In DNA form, the CDR3 reads TGTGCCAGCAGTTTCCCTCCGCGTGTGGGAGGATTCGGGGAGCTGTTTTTT.